In its sample, the clone carrying this T cell receptor (beta chain) was seen many times. Its antigen is currently unknown. The data derive from a study of identical twins. Notes on the study in general: Cross-sectional statistical analysis was relied on for the conclusions, without the same donors being followed. Twin pairs' shared out-of-frame alpha sequences were enriched in low generation probability.

A template switching step contributed a universal primer site, while unique molecular identifiers were present in the cDNA. A single record per CDR3 protein comes from TCRdb applying MiXCR to the 5' RACE reads. The repertoire has roughly 490,000 distinct CDR3 sequences, 13% to 15% of them found once; the top ten carry about 0.97%. The CDR3 length is 12 residues. The V gene's germline CDR1 is LGHNA and CDR2 YNFKEQ. V lost 1 base and J 5 bases, leaving 5 bases between the germline ends. The same specimen was also included in a second study, on yellow fever vaccine responses in identical twins. That report notes: The authors reported partly convergent, partly personalized vaccine responses in identical twins.

The sequenced sample consisted of CD4+ T cells sorted from blood. This receptor was taken from a woman aged 18 to 35 in good health. The V gene is TRBV4-2, the J gene TRBJ1-2; perhaps TRBD1 as D (5 bases). The CDR3 is CASSQGTYGYTF. In nucleotides, the CDR3 is TGTGCCAGCAGCCAAGGGACATATGGCTACACCTTC.